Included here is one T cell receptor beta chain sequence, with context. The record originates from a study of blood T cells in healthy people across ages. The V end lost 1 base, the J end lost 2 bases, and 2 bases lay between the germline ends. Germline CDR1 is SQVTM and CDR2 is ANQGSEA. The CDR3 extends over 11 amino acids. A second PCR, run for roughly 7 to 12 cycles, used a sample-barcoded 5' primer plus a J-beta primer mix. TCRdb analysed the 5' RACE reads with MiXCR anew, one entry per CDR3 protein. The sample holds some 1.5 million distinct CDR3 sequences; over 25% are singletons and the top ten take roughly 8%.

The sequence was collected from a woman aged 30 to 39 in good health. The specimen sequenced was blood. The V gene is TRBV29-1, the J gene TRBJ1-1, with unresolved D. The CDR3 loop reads CSVEANTEAFF. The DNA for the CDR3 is TGCAGCGTTGAAGCCAACACTGAAGCTTTCTTT.